Sequencing of this T cell receptor beta chain was carried out in a study of blood T cells in healthy people across ages. PCR was performed a second time for about 6 to 12 cycles using a sample-barcoded 5' primer and a J-beta primer mix. One entry per CDR3 protein results from TCRdb running MiXCR on the 5' RACE reads. The sample includes about 2 million distinct CDR3 sequences, roughly 50% of them seen just once. The CDR3 consists of 11 residues. The V end lost 5 bases, the J end lost 0 bases, and 2 bases lay between the germline ends. Germline V gene lookup returns CDR1 DFQATT and CDR2 SNEGSKA (reference sequence).

This TCR was recovered from a woman aged 40 to 49 in good health. The chain has TRBV20-1 and TRBJ1-5; D remains ambiguous. The source material was blood. CDR3 amino acids: CSAPSNQPQHF. The CDR3, as DNA: TGCAGTGCTCCTAGCAATCAGCCCCAGCATTTT.